This TCR beta chain is from a study of Graves' ophthalmopathy and Graves' hyperthyroidism. With 8 bases removed from V and 4 bases from J, the gap between germline ends came to 15 bases. CDR1 MNHEY and CDR2 SMNVEV come from the germline V gene (reference sequence). The CDR3 length is 14 residues. Amplifying from RNA transcripts, the study obtained TCR beta CDR3 regions. HTBI primers served in a first-round RT-PCR, which a second-round multiplex PCR followed. MiXCR, applied by TCRdb to the multiplex PCR reads, yields one record per CDR3 protein. The data show some 47,000 distinct CDR3 sequences, around 50% seen once. Ten or more counts support this clonotype.

The sequencing input was peripheral blood. The receptor's source is an adult man with Graves' ophthalmopathy. The gene calls are TRBV27 and TRBJ2-1; no clear D. The CDR3 protein is CASEKTGVYNEQFF. CDR3 nucleotide sequence: TGTGCCAGCGAGAAGACTGGAGTTTACAATGAGCAGTTCTTC.